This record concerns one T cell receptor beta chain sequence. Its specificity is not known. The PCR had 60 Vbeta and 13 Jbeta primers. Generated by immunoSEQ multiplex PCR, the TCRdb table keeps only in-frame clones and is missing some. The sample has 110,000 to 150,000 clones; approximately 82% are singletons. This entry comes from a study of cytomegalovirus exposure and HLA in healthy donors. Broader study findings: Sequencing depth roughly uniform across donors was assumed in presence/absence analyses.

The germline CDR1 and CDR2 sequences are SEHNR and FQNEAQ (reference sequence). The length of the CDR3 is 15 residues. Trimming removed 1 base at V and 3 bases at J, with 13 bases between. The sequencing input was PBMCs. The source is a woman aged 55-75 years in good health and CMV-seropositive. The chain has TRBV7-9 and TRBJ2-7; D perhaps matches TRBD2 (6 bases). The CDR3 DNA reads TGTGCCAGCAGCTTAGTGGACACTAGCAGCTACGAGCAGTACTTC. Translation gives CASSLVDTSSYEQYF.